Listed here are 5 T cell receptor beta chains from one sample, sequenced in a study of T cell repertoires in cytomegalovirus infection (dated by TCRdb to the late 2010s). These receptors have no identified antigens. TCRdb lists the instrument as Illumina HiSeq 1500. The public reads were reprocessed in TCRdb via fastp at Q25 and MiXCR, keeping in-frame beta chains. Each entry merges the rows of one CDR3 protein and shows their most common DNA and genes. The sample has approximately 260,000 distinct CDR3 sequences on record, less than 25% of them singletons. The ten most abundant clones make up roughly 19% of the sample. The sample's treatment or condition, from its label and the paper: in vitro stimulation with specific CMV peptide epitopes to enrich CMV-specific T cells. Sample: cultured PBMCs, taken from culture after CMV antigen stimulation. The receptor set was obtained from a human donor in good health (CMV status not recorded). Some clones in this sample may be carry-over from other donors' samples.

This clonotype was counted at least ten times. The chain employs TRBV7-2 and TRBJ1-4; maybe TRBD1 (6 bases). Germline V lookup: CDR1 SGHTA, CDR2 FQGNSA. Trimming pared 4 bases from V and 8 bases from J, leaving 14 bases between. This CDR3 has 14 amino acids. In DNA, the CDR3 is TGTGCCAGCAGCTCCGGGACATGGGGAGAAAAACTGTTTTTT. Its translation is CASSSGTWGEKLFF.

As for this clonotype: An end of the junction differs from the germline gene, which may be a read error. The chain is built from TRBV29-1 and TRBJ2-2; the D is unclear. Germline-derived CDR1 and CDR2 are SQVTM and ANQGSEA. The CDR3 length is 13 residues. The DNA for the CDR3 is TGCAGCATTGATACGGGGAACACCGGGGAGCTGTTTTTT. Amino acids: CSIDTGNTGELFF.

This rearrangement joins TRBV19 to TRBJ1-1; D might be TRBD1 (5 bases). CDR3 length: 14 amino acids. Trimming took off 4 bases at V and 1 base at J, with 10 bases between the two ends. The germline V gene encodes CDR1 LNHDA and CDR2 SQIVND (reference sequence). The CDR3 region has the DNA TGTGCCAGTAGTAACCCGAGGGGGAACACTGAAGCTTTCTTT. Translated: CASSNPRGNTEAFF. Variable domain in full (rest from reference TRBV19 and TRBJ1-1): DGGITQSPKYLFRKEGQNVTLSCEQNLNHDAMYWYRQDPGQGLRLIYYSQIVNDFQKGDIAEGYSVSREKKESFPLTVTSAQKNPTAFYLCASSNPRGNTEAFFGQGTRLTVV.

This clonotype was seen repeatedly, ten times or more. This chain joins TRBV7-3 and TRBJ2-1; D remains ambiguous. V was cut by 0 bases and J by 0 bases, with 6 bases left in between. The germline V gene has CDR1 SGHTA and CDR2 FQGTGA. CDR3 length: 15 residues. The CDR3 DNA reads TGTGCCAGCAGCTTAACCCCGAGCTCCTACAATGAGCAGTTCTTC. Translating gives CASSLTPSSYNEQFF.

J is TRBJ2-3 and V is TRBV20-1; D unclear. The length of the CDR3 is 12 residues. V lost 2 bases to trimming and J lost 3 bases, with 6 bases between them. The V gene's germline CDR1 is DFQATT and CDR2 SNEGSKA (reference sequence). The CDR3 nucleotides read TGCAGTGCTAGATTCGGGACAGATACGCAGTATTTT. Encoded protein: CSARFGTDTQYF.